Included here is one TCR beta chain sequence, with context. This entry belongs to a study of blood T cell repertoires in COVID-19. Study information: Whether acute or convalescent, the COVID-19 samples came from the United States, Italy and Spain. The analysed material was cDNA or gDNA that came from T cells, B-cell-depleted T cells, or PBMCs.

Germline lookup yields CDR1 SGHRS and CDR2 YFSETQ. This CDR3 has 16 amino acids. V was clipped by 4 bases and J by 0 bases, with 14 bases between them. How the authors handled the data: Reference gene primer amplification in the assay estimated nucleated cell counts. Sequenced by immunoSEQ multiplex PCR; TCRdb stores in-frame clones only, minus some. Clone size and the V and J calls come from that table; the DNA yielded D and trimming. The sample has 70,000 to 90,000 clones, about four fifths seen once. The specimen sequenced was peripheral blood. The rearrangement uses TRBV5-1 and TRBJ1-3; no reliable D call. The sequence was obtained from a woman in her sixties or seventies with acute or convalescent COVID-19. CDR3 amino acids: CASSLKAGNSGNTIYF. CDR3 coding DNA: TGCGCCAGCAGCCTAAAGGCAGGAAACTCTGGAAACACCATATATTTT.